The rows below give T cell receptor beta chains drawn from one sample of a study of blood T cell repertoires in COVID-19. Clones were read by immunoSEQ multiplex PCR, and TCRdb kept only the in-frame ones, dropping some. Of a few hundred thousand clones listed, about nine tenths are singletons. The sample was peripheral blood. The receptors derive from a woman aged 40 to 50 who had recovered from COVID-19. Both conserved end residues are part of each CDR3. Fields, in order: CDR3 length, J gene, V gene, clone size, D gene, CDR3 DNA, CDR3 protein. A D gene is named only where the DNA matches it firmly. Size is omitted from some rows. Given values are once, few, many or a class for expanded clones.

16	TRBJ1-5	TRBV24-1	-	-	TGTGCCACCAGTGCCGGGGACAATTTTAACAATCAGCCCCAGCATTTT	CATSAGDNFNNQPQHF
20	TRBJ1-3	TRBV23-1	-	TRBD1	TGCGCCAGCAGGTACTGGACAGGGGGCGTAGTACTTGTCTCTGGAAACACCATATATTTT	CASRYWTGGVVLVSGNTIYF
15	TRBJ2-7	TRBV3-1/TRBV3-2	-	TRBD2	TGTGCCAGCAGCCAAGTTGGGGGACTAGCGTACGAGCAGTACTTC	CASSQVGGLAYEQYF
14	TRBJ2-7	TRBV27	-	-	TGTGCCAGCAGTTTATTTATGGGGGCAACACCTCAGTACTTC	CASSLFMGATPQYF
13	TRBJ2-1	TRBV5-6	-	-	TGTGCCAGCAGCTTCCGGACTACCGGTGAGCAGTTCTTC	CASSFRTTGEQFF
14	TRBJ2-7	TRBV5-4	-	TRBD2	TGTGCCAGCAGCTTGGACAGCGGGAATCGGGAGCAGTACTTC	CASSLDSGNREQYF
17	TRBJ1-5	TRBV19	-	-	TGTGCCAGTAGTCCACATTTGGCGGGGGATGGCAATCAGCCCCAGCATTTT	CASSPHLAGDGNQPQHF
16	TRBJ2-7	TRBV7-2	-	-	TGTGCCAGCAGCCAAGGGGGCCTAGCGCCTCCCTACGAGCAGTACTTC	CASSQGGLAPPYEQYF
15	TRBJ2-1	TRBV6-2/TRBV6-3	-	-	TGTGCCAGCAGTTACTCGTTGACCGGGGTCGATGAGCAGTTCTTC	CASSYSLTGVDEQFF
12	TRBJ2-7	TRBV7-9	-	-	TGTGCCAGCAGCTCTGGCTGGTACGAGCAGTACTTC	CASSSGWYEQYF
16	TRBJ2-1	TRBV30	-	-	TGTGCCTGGAGTGTACTGGCGGCAAGCTCCTACAATGAGCAGTTCTTC	CAWSVLAASSYNEQFF
13	TRBJ2-3	TRBV6-6	-	-	TGTGCCAGCACGGGTTCAGGCACAGATACGCAGTATTTT	CASTGSGTDTQYF
17	TRBJ2-3	TRBV2	-	TRBD2	TGTGCCAGCAGCGGACTAGCGGGAGGAACTAGCACAGATACGCAGTATTTT	CASSGLAGGTSTDTQYF
14	TRBJ1-4	TRBV19	-	-	TGTGCCAGTACCCCGGGGAGATTCAATGAAAAACTGTTTTTT	CASTPGRFNEKLFF
16	TRBJ2-1	TRBV5-6	-	TRBD2	TGTGCCAGCAGCTTGGCCGGGGGAGGGAGCAACAATGAGCAGTTCTTC	CASSLAGGGSNNEQFF
12	TRBJ1-1	TRBV30	-	-	TGTGCCTGGAGTTGGGGGCGGACTGAAGCTTTCTTT	CAWSWGRTEAFF
14	TRBJ1-1	TRBV5-1	-	TRBD1	TGCGCCAGCAGCGTGGGACAGCAGAACACTGAAGCTTTCTTT	CASSVGQQNTEAFF
17	TRBJ2-5	TRBV5-1	-	TRBD1	TGCGCCAGCAGCCACACAGGGGACCAAAGACTGCAAGAGACCCAGTACTTC	CASSHTGDQRLQETQYF
15	TRBJ1-4	TRBV6-5	-	-	TGTGCCAGCAGTTACGGCCCTTCAACTAATGAAAAACTGTTTTTT	CASSYGPSTNEKLFF
16	TRBJ2-2	TRBV5-1	-	TRBD1	TGCGCCAGCAGCTTGGTAGGGGGCGCGAACACCGGGGAGCTGTTTTTT	CASSLVGGANTGELFF
11	TRBJ2-4	TRBV7-9	-	TRBD1	TGTGCCAGCAGCACCGACAGGGCTCAGTACTTC	CASSTDRAQYF
15	TRBJ2-3	TRBV18	-	TRBD2	TGTGCCAGCTCACCCCCGGGACTACCTCCAGATACGCAGTATTTT	CASSPPGLPPDTQYF
12	TRBJ1-2	TRBV6-6	-	-	TGTGCCAGCAGTTACGCGGTGGATGGCTACACCTTC	CASSYAVDGYTF
14	TRBJ2-3	TRBV7-2	-	TRBD2	TGTGCCAGCAGCTTAGCTAGCGGGATTGATACGCAGTATTTT	CASSLASGIDTQYF
16	TRBJ2-1	TRBV27	-	TRBD2	TGTGCCAGCAGTTTATCGAGTAGCGGGAGGAGGAATGAGCAGTTCTTC	CASSLSSSGRRNEQFF
12	TRBJ2-7	TRBV21-1	few	-	TGTGCCCCCGGGGAGGGGGGCGCCGAGCAGTACTTC	CAPGEGGAEQYF
14	TRBJ2-1	TRBV5-1	once	TRBD1	TGCGCCGGGGCCGCAGACGGGACAGAGGATGAGCAGTTCTTC	CAGAADGTEDEQFF
13	TRBJ2-1	TRBV7-3	-	-	TGTGCCAGCTCCGCTTCGGGATACAATGAGCAGTTCTTC	CASSASGYNEQFF
16	TRBJ2-1	TRBV7-2	-	TRBD2	TGTGCCAGCAGCTTAGCCGGGACTATTACAACGAATGAGCAGTTCTTC	CASSLAGTITTNEQFF
13	TRBJ2-5	TRBV7-2	few	-	TGTGCCAGCAGCTTAGGCAGGCGAGAGACCCAGTACTTC	CASSLGRRETQYF
12	TRBJ2-7	TRBV10-3	-	TRBD2	TGTGCCGGCGGGAGTACCTCCTACGAGCAGTACTTC	CAGGSTSYEQYF
14	TRBJ1-3	TRBV18	-	-	TGTGCCAGCTCACAGGACAGCACTGGAAACACCATATATTTT	CASSQDSTGNTIYF
16	TRBJ2-2	TRBV7-2	-	TRBD1	TGTGCCAGCAGCCCAGTCCCAGGGGGAAACACCGGGGAGCTGTTTTTT	CASSPVPGGNTGELFF
15	TRBJ2-1	TRBV11-1	-	-	TGTGCCAGCAGCCCCTCGAGGGTCTCTTCGGCTGAGCAGTTCTTC	CASSPSRVSSAEQFF
15	TRBJ2-7	TRBV9	few	-	TGTGCCAGCAGCGTAGCGGACGGGAGCGCCTACGAGCAGTACTTC	CASSVADGSAYEQYF
14	TRBJ2-7	TRBV30	once	TRBD2	TGTGCCTGGAGGGGACTCGGGGGGGCCCACGAGCAGTACTTC	CAWRGLGGAHEQYF
16	TRBJ1-1	TRBV6-6	-	TRBD1	TGTGCCAGCAGTAACACAGGGGGCGCCATGAACACTGAAGCTTTCTTT	CASSNTGGAMNTEAFF
15	TRBJ2-1	TRBV10-3	-	-	TGTGCCATCAGAGCGGACAGAGGACCTACAAATGAGCAGTTCTTC	CAIRADRGPTNEQFF
20	TRBJ1-6	TRBV5-3	-	TRBD1	TGTGCCAGAAGCTTGGCTCAGACAGGGGCCGTGAGCTCCTATAATTCACCCCTCCACTTT	CARSLAQTGAVSSYNSPLHF
13	TRBJ1-2	TRBV12-3/TRBV12-4	-	-	TGTGCCAGCAGTTTATGGCTGTTCTATGGCTACACCTTC	CASSLWLFYGYTF
12	TRBJ2-5	TRBV30	-	TRBD2	TGTGCCTCAGCGGGGGGCGGCAGGACCCAGTACTTC	CASAGGGRTQYF
16	TRBJ2-1	TRBV19	-	-	TGTGCCAGTAGTATTGAACGCGGACAGCCTTACAATGAGCAGTTCTTC	CASSIERGQPYNEQFF
14	TRBJ2-2	TRBV6-5	-	-	TGTGCCAGCGGCGCGGGATGGAACACCGGGGAGCTGTTTTTT	CASGAGWNTGELFF
13	TRBJ1-5	TRBV30	-	-	TGTGCCTGGAGTTCAGGGGATGCGCAGCCCCAGCATTTT	CAWSSGDAQPQHF